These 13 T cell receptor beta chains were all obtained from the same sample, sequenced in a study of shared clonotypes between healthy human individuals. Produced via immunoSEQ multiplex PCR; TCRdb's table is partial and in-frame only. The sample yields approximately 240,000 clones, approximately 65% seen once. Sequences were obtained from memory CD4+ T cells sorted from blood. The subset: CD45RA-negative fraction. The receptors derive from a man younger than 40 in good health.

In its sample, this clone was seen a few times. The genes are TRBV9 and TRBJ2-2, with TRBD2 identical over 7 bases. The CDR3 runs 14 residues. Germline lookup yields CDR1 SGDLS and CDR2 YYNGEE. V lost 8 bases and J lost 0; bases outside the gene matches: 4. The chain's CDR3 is CARGSGANTGELFF. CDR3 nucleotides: TGTGCCAGGGGAAGCGGGGCGAACACCGGGGAGCTGTTTTTT.

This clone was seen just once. CDR3 loop: CAIRTPKDGYTF. CDR3 in DNA: TGTGCCATCAGGACACCTAAGGATGGCTACACCTTC. The V gene is TRBV10-3, the J gene TRBJ1-2; D uncertain. Trimming took 6 bases from V and 6 from J, leaving 11 bases between them. This CDR3 has 12 amino acids. The germline V gene has CDR1 ENHRY and CDR2 SYGVKD.

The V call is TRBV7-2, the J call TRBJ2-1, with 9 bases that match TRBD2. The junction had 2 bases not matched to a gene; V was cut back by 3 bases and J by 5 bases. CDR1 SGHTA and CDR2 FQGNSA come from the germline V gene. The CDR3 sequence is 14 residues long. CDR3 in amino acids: CASSFSGSNNEQFF. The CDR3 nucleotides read TGTGCCAGCAGCTTTAGCGGGAGCAACAATGAGCAGTTCTTC.

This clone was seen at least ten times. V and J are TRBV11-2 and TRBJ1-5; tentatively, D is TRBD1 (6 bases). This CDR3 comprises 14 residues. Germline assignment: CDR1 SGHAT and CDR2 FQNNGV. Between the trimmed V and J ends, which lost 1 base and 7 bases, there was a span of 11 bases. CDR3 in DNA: TGTGCCAGCAGCTTAGCCGGGGGCTGGCAGCCCCAGCATTTT. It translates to CASSLAGGWQPQHF.

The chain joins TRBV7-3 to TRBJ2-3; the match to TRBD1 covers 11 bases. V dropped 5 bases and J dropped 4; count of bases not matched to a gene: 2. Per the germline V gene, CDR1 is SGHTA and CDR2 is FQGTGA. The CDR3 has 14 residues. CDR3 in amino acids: CASSPGQGADTQYF. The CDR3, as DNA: TGTGCCAGCAGCCCGGGACAGGGGGCAGATACGCAGTATTTT.

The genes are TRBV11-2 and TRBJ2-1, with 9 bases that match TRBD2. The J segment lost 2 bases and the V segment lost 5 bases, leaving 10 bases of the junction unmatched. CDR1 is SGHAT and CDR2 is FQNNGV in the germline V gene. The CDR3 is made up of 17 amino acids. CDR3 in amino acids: CASSPRASGTTYNEQFF. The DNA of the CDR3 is TGTGCCAGCAGCCCCCGTGCTAGCGGGACTACCTACAATGAGCAGTTCTTC.

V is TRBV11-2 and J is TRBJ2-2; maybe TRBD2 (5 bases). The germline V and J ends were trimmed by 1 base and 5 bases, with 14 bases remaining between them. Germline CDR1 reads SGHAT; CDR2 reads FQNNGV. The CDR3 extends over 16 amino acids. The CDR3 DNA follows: TGTGCCAGCAGCTTAGCCGGCCATCGGAGGACCGGGGAGCTGTTTTTT. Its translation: CASSLAGHRRTGELFF.

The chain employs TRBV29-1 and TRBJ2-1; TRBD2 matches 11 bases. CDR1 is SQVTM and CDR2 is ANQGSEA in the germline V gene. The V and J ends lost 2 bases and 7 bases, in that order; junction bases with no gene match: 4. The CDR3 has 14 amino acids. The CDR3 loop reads CSVERLAGRNEQFF. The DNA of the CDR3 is TGCAGCGTTGAAAGACTAGCGGGAAGGAATGAGCAGTTCTTC.

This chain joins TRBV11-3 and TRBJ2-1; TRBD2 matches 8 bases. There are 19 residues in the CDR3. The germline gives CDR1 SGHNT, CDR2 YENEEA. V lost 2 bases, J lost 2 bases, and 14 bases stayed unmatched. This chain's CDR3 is CASSLTFPGGPGAYNEQFF. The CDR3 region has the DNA TGTGCCAGCAGCTTAACCTTTCCGGGAGGGCCAGGGGCCTACAATGAGCAGTTCTTC.

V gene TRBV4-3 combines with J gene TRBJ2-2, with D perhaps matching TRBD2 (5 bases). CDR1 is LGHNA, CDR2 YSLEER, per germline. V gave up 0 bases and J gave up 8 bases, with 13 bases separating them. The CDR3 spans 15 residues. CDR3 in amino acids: CASSQDLRVTGELFF. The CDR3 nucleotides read TGCGCCAGCAGCCAAGATCTGAGGGTAACAGGGGAGCTGTTTTTT.

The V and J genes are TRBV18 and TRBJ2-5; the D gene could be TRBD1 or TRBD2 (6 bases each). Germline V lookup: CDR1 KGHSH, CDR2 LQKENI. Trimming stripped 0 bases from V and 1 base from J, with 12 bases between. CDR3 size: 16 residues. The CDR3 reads CASSPPRGRIQETQYF. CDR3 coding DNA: TGTGCCAGCTCACCACCGAGGGGGAGGATCCAAGAGACCCAGTACTTC.

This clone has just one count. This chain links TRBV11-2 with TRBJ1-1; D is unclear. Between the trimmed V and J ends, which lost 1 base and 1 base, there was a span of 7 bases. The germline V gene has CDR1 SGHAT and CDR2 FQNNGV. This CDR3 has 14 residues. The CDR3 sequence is CASSLVIQNTEAFF. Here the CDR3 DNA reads TGTGCCAGCAGCTTAGTTATACAGAACACTGAAGCTTTCTTT. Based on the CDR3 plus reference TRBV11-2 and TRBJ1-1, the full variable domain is EAGVAQSPRYKIIEKRQSVAFWCNPISGHATLYWYQQILGQGPKLLIQFQNNGVVDDSQLPKDRFSAERLKGVDSTLKIQPAKLEDSAVYLCASSLVIQNTEAFFGQGTRLTVV.

CDR3 region: CASSLEGRGDYEQYF. The CDR3 DNA reads as TGCGCCAGCAGCTTGGAGGGACGGGGAGACTACGAGCAGTACTTC. The chain joins TRBV5-1 to TRBJ2-7; D tentatively reads TRBD1 or TRBD2 (5 bases each). The CDR3 contains 15 residues. V dropped 0 bases and J dropped 3 bases, with 13 bases sitting between them. Germline assignment: CDR1 SGHRS and CDR2 YFSETQ.